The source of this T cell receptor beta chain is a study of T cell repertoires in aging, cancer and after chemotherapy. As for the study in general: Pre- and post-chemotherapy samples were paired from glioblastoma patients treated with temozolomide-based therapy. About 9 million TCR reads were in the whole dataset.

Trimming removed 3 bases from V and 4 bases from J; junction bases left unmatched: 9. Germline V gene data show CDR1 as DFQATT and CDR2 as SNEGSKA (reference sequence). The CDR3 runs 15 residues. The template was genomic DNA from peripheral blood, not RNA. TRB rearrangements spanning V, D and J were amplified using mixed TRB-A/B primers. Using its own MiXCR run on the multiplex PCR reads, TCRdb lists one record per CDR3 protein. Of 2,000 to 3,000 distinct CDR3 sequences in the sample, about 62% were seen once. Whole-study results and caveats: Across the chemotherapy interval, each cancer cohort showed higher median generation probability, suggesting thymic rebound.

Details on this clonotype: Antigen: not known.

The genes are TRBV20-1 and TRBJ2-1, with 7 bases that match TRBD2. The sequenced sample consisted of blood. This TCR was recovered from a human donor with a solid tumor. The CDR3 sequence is CSARVSSGDYNEQFF. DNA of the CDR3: TGCAGTGCTAGGGTCTCCAGCGGGGATTACAATGAGCAGTTCTTC.